Below are 15 T cell receptor beta chains sequenced from a single sample in a study of identical twins. TCRdb passed the 5' RACE reads through MiXCR, listing each CDR3 protein once. Of hundreds of thousands of distinct CDR3 sequences listed, approximately 9% are singletons. The sample was also linked to a second study, of yellow fever vaccine responses in identical twins.

The sequencing input was PBMCs. Every receptor here comes from a young woman in good health.

Only a few counts were recorded for this clonotype. The rearrangement uses TRBV7-2 and TRBJ2-1; perhaps TRBD2 as D (5 bases). V was trimmed by 5 bases and J by 5 bases, leaving 19 bases between them. The CDR3 is made up of 16 amino acids. Germline CDR1 reads SGHTA; CDR2 reads FQGNSA. The CDR3 coding sequence is TGTGCCAGCAGCCGAGTCGCCGGACTGATGAACAATGAGCAGTTCTTC. Its protein is CASSRVAGLMNNEQFF.

In this sample, this clonotype turned up many times. CDR3 amino acids: CASSDPGTGFLEQYF. The CDR3 bases are TGCGCCAGCAGTGACCCCGGGACAGGGTTTCTCGAGCAGTACTTC. The chain carries TRBV10-2 and TRBJ2-7; 9 bases match TRBD1. CDR1 is WSHSY, CDR2 SAAADI, per germline. V gave up 3 bases and J gave up 6 bases; unmatched junction bases: 9. The CDR3 is 15 residues long.

The rearrangement joins TRBV2 to TRBJ2-3, with 8 nucleotides matching TRBD2. CDR3 length equals 15 residues. From germline, CDR1 is SNHLY and CDR2 FYNNEI. With V trimmed by 4 bases and J by 3 bases, 6 bases remained unmatched. CDR3 DNA sequence: TGTGCCAGCAGTGTGGCGGGAGGCGGTACAGATACGCAGTATTTT. It is translated as CASSVAGGGTDTQYF.

The chain joins TRBV11-2 to TRBJ2-3, with TRBD2 identical over 9 bases. The J segment lost 0 bases and the V segment lost 5 bases, leaving 21 bases of the junction unmatched. This CDR3 has 21 residues. The germline V gene has CDR1 SGHAT and CDR2 FQNNGV. The DNA for the CDR3 is TGTGCCAGCAGCACCCGCGTTATCCTTCGGCGGGGGGGACGTAGCACAGATACGCAGTATTTT. Translating it yields CASSTRVILRRGGRSTDTQYF.

This clonotype has ten or more counts. V is TRBV18 and J is TRBJ2-6; D is possibly TRBD1 (6 bases). This CDR3 comprises 17 residues. Trimming took 4 bases from V and 0 from J, leaving 13 bases between them. Germline CDR1 is KGHSH and CDR2 is LQKENI. The CDR3 spells CASSQLDRSSGANVLTF. CDR3 nucleotide sequence: TGTGCCAGCTCACAACTCGACAGGTCCTCTGGGGCCAACGTCCTGACTTTC.

Only a few counts were recorded for this clonotype. The V gene is TRBV10-2, the J gene TRBJ1-1, with 9 bases identical to TRBD1. CDR3 length: 13 residues. Germline CDR1 WSHSY, CDR2 SAAADI. V lost 7 bases to trimming and J lost 4 bases; unmatched junction nucleotides: 4. CDR3 DNA sequence: TGCGCCAGCACGGACAGGGGTAGCACTGAAGCTTTCTTT. It specifies CASTDRGSTEAFF.

This clonotype was seen repeatedly, ten times or more. This chain links TRBV7-9 with TRBJ2-7, with D hard to call. The CDR3 has 15 amino acids. Per the germline V gene, CDR1 is SEHNR and CDR2 is FQNEAQ (reference sequence). V dropped 3 bases and J dropped 1 base, with 13 bases sitting between them. For the CDR3, the DNA is TGTGCCAGCAGCTTCTTAGGAGCCGGTTCCTACGAGCAGTACTTC. This gives the protein CASSFLGAGSYEQYF.

The V call is TRBV5-6, the J call TRBJ2-3; the match to TRBD2 covers 10 bases. The V gene end was trimmed by 4 bases and the J gene end by 0 bases; junction bases not matched to a gene: 14. The CDR3 length is 19 residues. Germline CDR1 is SGHDT and CDR2 is YYEEEE. DNA for the CDR3: TGTGCCAGCAGCCCCGGTGGTAGCGGGAGGCCCCTTAGCACAGATACGCAGTATTTT. Encoded protein: CASSPGGSGRPLSTDTQYF.

This clonotype occurred many times. The chain uses TRBV6-1 and TRBJ2-2; 9 nucleotides line up with TRBD2. This CDR3 has 17 residues. Germline assignment: CDR1 MNHNS and CDR2 SASEGT. With 8 bases clipped from V and 6 bases from J, the junction kept 16 bases outside the gene matches. The CDR3 protein is CASRSSGAGGPAGELFF. CDR3 in DNA: TGTGCCAGCCGCTCCTCCGGGGCGGGAGGGCCCGCCGGGGAGCTGTTTTTT.

The CDR3 nucleotides read TGCAGCGTTTTTTTAGGGGGCAGAGAGACCCAGTACTTC. Residues: CSVFLGGRETQYF. The chain employs TRBV29-1 and TRBJ2-5; 7 bases are shared with TRBD1. J gave up 4 bases and V 5 bases, and 7 bases lay outside the gene matches. This CDR3 contains 13 residues. Germline CDR1 SQVTM, CDR2 ANQGSEA.

Only one count was recorded for this clonotype. The rearrangement joins TRBV30 to TRBJ2-5, with D possibly being TRBD1 (5 bases). The CDR3 is made up of 14 amino acids. V lost 0 bases and J lost 3, with 11 bases in between. Germline values: CDR1 GTSNPN, CDR2 SVGIG (reference sequence). The DNA for the CDR3 is TGTGCCTGGAGTGTATCACGCAGGGAAGAGACCCAGTACTTC. Translation gives CAWSVSRREETQYF.

This clonotype was detected ten times or more. This chain links TRBV6-5 with TRBJ2-7, with 9 nucleotides matching TRBD1. Germline CDR1 reads MNHEY; CDR2 reads SVGAGI. V lost 6 bases, J lost 1 base, and 7 bases stayed unmatched. The CDR3 loop spans 15 amino acids. CDR3 sequence: CASRYPGQGSYEQYF. CDR3 bases: TGTGCCAGCAGGTATCCGGGACAGGGATCCTACGAGCAGTACTTC.

This clonotype was seen only a few times. The genes are TRBV3-1 and TRBJ2-5; D not certain. Trimming took off 5 bases at V and 5 bases at J, with 9 bases between the two ends. Per the germline V gene, CDR1 is LGHDT and CDR2 is YNNKEL (reference sequence). This CDR3 comprises 12 residues. The CDR3 region is CASSGSMETQYF. The DNA of the CDR3 is TGTGCCAGCAGCGGTTCGATGGAGACCCAGTACTTC.

There are a few counts of this clonotype. V and J are TRBV10-1 and TRBJ1-4; no clear D gene. The germline gives CDR1 WNHNN, CDR2 SYGVQD (reference sequence). V was shortened by 2 bases and J by 5 bases, with 9 bases between the two germline ends. The CDR3 runs to 14 residues. CDR3 coding DNA: TGCGCCAGCAGTGAGACCAAGAAAAATGAAAAACTGTTTTTT. It is translated as CASSETKKNEKLFF.

This clonotype was counted a few times. The J gene is TRBJ1-2, the V gene TRBV10-3; D not certain. The CDR3 is 15 residues long. Germline CDR1 reads ENHRY; CDR2 reads SYGVKD. The V end was cut by 4 bases, the J end by 4 bases, with 16 bases between. CDR3: CAISATGAAPYGYTF. CDR3 DNA: TGTGCCATCAGTGCCACCGGCGCAGCCCCCTATGGCTACACCTTC.